Listed here are 11 T cell receptor beta chains from one sample, sequenced in a study of T-cell memory formation after mild COVID-19 (dated by TCRdb to the early 2020s). Library generation was performed with 5' RACE. The instrument was an Illumina NovaSeq 6000. Clones were called with MiXCR by TCRdb after fastp trimmed the public reads at Q25, and only in-frame beta chains were retained. CDR3 protein sequences are deduplicated, and each keeps its most common genes and DNA. Across this sample there are over 500,000 distinct CDR3 sequences, with roughly 17% seen only once. The top ten hold around 8.1% of the sample. Sequenced sample: PBMCs or a T cell subset sorted from them (not recorded which). Receptor source: an adult woman who had mild COVID-19 (a few samples of this study predate the infection). The sample titles of this study are shuffled in the database, so cell type and time point are left out; the donor was told from shared clones.

This clonotype was picked up a small number of times. The chain recombines TRBV7-6 with TRBJ1-5; no clear D gene. Deletions cut 3 bases from V and 7 bases from J, with 13 bases between. The CDR3 is 14 amino acids. The germline gives CDR1 SGHVS, CDR2 FNYEAQ. The CDR3 reads CASSFGPVGQPQHF. As DNA, the CDR3 is TGTGCCAGCAGCTTCGGTCCGGTCGGGCAGCCCCAGCATTTT.

The table lists this clonotype with a few counts. The gene calls are TRBV27 and TRBJ1-6; unclear D gene. Trimming removed 3 bases at V and 7 bases at J, with 13 bases between. Germline values: CDR1 MNHEY, CDR2 SMNVEV (reference sequence). There are 15 residues in the CDR3. The CDR3 is CASSFRQATNSPLHF. CDR3 DNA sequence: TGTGCCAGCAGTTTTCGCCAGGCTACCAATTCACCCCTCCACTTT.

There are a few counts of this clonotype. This chain's CDR3 is CATHLAGGGNEQFF. CDR3 nucleotides: TGTGCCACCCACCTAGCGGGGGGCGGAAATGAGCAGTTCTTC. The chain carries TRBV7-2 and TRBJ2-1, with 11 nucleotides matching TRBD2. The CDR3 is 14 amino acids. Trimming cost V 10 bases and J 7 bases; bases outside gene matches: 9. Germline loops: CDR1 SGHTA, CDR2 FQGNSA.

This chain uses TRBV12-3 or TRBV12-4 with TRBJ1-2; 8 nucleotides align to TRBD1. CDR3 length: 16 amino acids. Losses at the gene ends were 5 bases for V and 8 bases for J; bases not matched to a gene: 16. The CDR3 bases are TGTGCCAGCAGTACCGCGAGCCGGGACAGGATATCGGGCTACACCTTC. This encodes CASSTASRDRISGYTF.

This clonotype was observed a few times. The rearrangement uses TRBV7-9 and TRBJ2-5, with 7 bases matching TRBD2. Trimming at V came to 5 bases and at J to 4 bases, leaving 10 bases not matched to a gene. Germline CDR1 SEHNR, CDR2 FQNEAQ (reference sequence). The CDR3 sequence is 15 residues long. The CDR3 reads CASSATGGGGETQYF. The CDR3 DNA reads TGTGCCAGCAGCGCGACGGGCGGGGGAGGAGAGACCCAGTACTTC.

The rearrangement links TRBV27 to TRBJ1-4; possibly TRBD1 for D (6 bases). Deletions cut 5 bases from V and 14 bases from J, with 27 bases between. CDR3 length equals 16 residues. CDR1 and CDR2 from the germline V gene are MNHEY and SMNVEV (reference sequence). In DNA form, the CDR3 reads TGTGCCAGCAGTCCATTAGGACAGCCAAATGAAAAGGGGCTGTTTTTT. Translation: CASSPLGQPNEKGLFF. The entire variable domain, with the rest obtained from reference TRBV27 and TRBJ1-4, is as follows: EAQVTQNPRYLITVTGKKLTVTCSQNMNHEYMSWYRQDPGLGLRQIYYSMNVEVTDKGDVPEGYKVSRKEKRNFPLILESPSPNQTSLYFCASSPLGQPNEKGLFFGSGTQLSVL.

This clonotype was detected once. In DNA form, the CDR3 reads TGCGCCAGCAGCTCCGGGACAGTGAAATTTTTGGAGCAGTACTTC. Translation gives CASSSGTVKFLEQYF. The chain carries TRBV5-1 and TRBJ2-7, with TRBD1 matching 7 bases. The CDR3 is 15 residues long. In germline, CDR1 is SGHRS, CDR2 YFSETQ. Unmatched junction bases numbered 13, after V lost 3 bases and J lost 7 bases. Full variable domain (outside the CDR3, taken from reference TRBV5-1 and TRBJ2-7): KAGVTQTPRYLIKTRGQQVTLSCSPISGHRSVSWYQQTPGQGLQFLFEYFSETQRNKGNFPGRFSGRQFSNSRSEMNVSTLELGDSALYLCASSSGTVKFLEQYFGPGTRLTVT.

The genes are TRBV7-2 and TRBJ2-7; a possible D gene is TRBD2 (6 bases). Germline values: CDR1 SGHTA, CDR2 FQGNSA. The CDR3 length is 17 residues. V lost 1 base to trimming and J lost 2 bases, with 18 bases between them. CDR3 sequence: CASSLEDWAGPTYEQYF. CDR3 DNA sequence: TGTGCCAGCAGCTTAGAGGATTGGGCGGGACCAACCTACGAGCAGTACTTC.

This chain joins TRBV5-1 and TRBJ1-2; D perhaps matches TRBD1 (6 bases). The V and J ends lost 4 bases and 5 bases respectively, with 15 bases between them. CDR1 is SGHRS, CDR2 YFSETQ, per germline. The CDR3 runs 14 residues. CDR3 residues: CASSGPRTVYGYTF. The CDR3 DNA follows: TGCGCCAGCAGCGGGCCTCGGACAGTTTATGGCTACACCTTC.

The sample holds a few counts of this clonotype. The chain is built from TRBV6-5 and TRBJ2-1; no firm D call. V was clipped by 5 bases and J by 0 bases, with 11 bases between them. The CDR3 is 15 amino acids. CDR1 and CDR2 from the germline V gene are MNHEY and SVGAGI. In nucleotides, the CDR3 is TGTGCCAGCAGTGCCGGAAGCATCTCCTACAATGAGCAGTTCTTC. It translates to CASSAGSISYNEQFF.

There are a few counts of this clonotype. V is TRBV27 and J is TRBJ2-7; 8 bases fit TRBD1. V lost 5 bases to trimming and J lost 0 bases; unmatched junction nucleotides: 9. Germline CDR1 is MNHEY and CDR2 is SMNVEV (reference sequence). CDR3 size: 16 residues. The CDR3 sequence: CASSIGQGLGSYEQYF. The CDR3 DNA is TGTGCCAGCAGTATAGGACAGGGTCTAGGCTCCTACGAGCAGTACTTC.